This T cell receptor beta chain was recovered during a study of blood T cell repertoires in COVID-19. In the original analysis: Estimation of nucleated cell counts was performed using reference gene primer amplification. Libraries were prepared by immunoSEQ multiplex PCR; TCRdb keeps only in-frame clonotypes and omits some of them. Clone size and the V and J calls come from that table; the DNA yielded D and trimming. In the table there are roughly 180,000 clones, about 78% of which are singletons. Trimming took 6 bases from V and 11 from J; bases not matched to a gene: 8. This CDR3 has 11 residues. Per germline, CDR1 GTSNPN and CDR2 SVGIG (reference sequence).

The sequencing sample was made of peripheral blood. V usage is TRBV30 and J usage is TRBJ1-2; 8 nucleotides align to TRBD1. The TCR originated in a woman aged 45-65 years with active or convalescent COVID-19. Written as DNA, the CDR3 is TGTGCCTGCCTGAAAAACAGGGGGTACACCTTC. Protein: CACLKNRGYTF.